What follows are 18 T cell receptor beta chains derived from one specimen sequenced in a study of blood T cell repertoires in COVID-19. Data came from immunoSEQ multiplex PCR; TCRdb stores just in-frame clones and leaves some out. The sample yields roughly 340,000 clones, over 75% seen once. Sequenced input: PBMCs or T cells enriched from blood (not recorded which). The origin of the receptors is a man between 18 and 35 years old who had recovered from COVID-19.

The rearrangement uses TRBV7-9 and TRBJ1-2, with TRBD1 matching over 9 bases. This CDR3 region has 14 residues. With 5 bases clipped from V and 4 bases from J, the junction kept 5 bases outside the gene matches. Germline lookup yields CDR1 SEHNR and CDR2 FQNEAQ (reference sequence). The CDR3, as DNA: TGTGCCAGCAGCGAAGAGGGACAGGGCTATGGCTACACCTTC. Translated: CASSEEGQGYGYTF.

This rearrangement joins TRBV27 to TRBJ2-2; TRBD2 agrees at 8 bases. V lost 5 bases to trimming and J lost 0 bases; unmatched junction nucleotides: 5. The germline gives CDR1 MNHEY, CDR2 SMNVEV (reference sequence). The CDR3 totals 16 residues. CDR3 nucleotide sequence: TGTGCCAGCAGTGGGGCGGGACTAGCGAACACCGGGGAGCTGTTTTTT. This translates into CASSGAGLANTGELFF.

The CDR3 DNA reads as TGTGCCTGGAGTGTGGTAGGGGCGACTGAGCAGTTCTTC. This codes for CAWSVVGATEQFF. This chain connects TRBV30 to TRBJ2-1, with D possibly matching TRBD1 (5 bases). The CDR3 spans 13 residues. Trimming cost V 0 bases and J 9 bases, with 12 bases left between them. Germline V lookup: CDR1 GTSNPN, CDR2 SVGIG (reference sequence).

J is TRBJ2-3 and V is TRBV3-1 (or the pseudogene TRBV3-2); TRBD2 is a possible D gene (6 bases). Germline loops: CDR1 LGHDT, CDR2 YNNKEL (reference sequence). The CDR3 has 18 amino acids. Between the trimmed V and J ends, which lost 2 bases and 0 bases, there was a span of 18 bases. Written as DNA, the CDR3 is TGTGCCAGCAGCCAACGATGGTTCAGGCGGGACAGCACAGATACGCAGTATTTT. Amino acids: CASSQRWFRRDSTDTQYF.

CDR3 in DNA: TGTGCCAGCAGCCTCGGGGGGGCAGATACGCAGTATTTT. This encodes CASSLGGADTQYF. The V and J genes are TRBV3-1 (or the pseudogene TRBV3-2) and TRBJ2-3, with TRBD2 matching 8 bases. CDR3 length equals 13 residues. CDR1 is LGHDT and CDR2 is YNNKEL in the germline V gene (reference sequence). The J segment lost 4 bases and the V segment lost 4 bases, leaving 1 base of the junction unmatched.

This chain connects TRBV13 to TRBJ2-7; D is possibly TRBD2 (5 bases). V lost 5 bases and J lost 3, with 11 bases in between. Germline V gene sequence: CDR1 PRHDT, CDR2 FYEKMQ (reference sequence). The CDR3 is 13 residues long. The CDR3: CASSRSGNYEQYF. CDR3 sequence (DNA): TGTGCCAGCAGCCGGAGCGGAAACTACGAGCAGTACTTC.

With respect to this clone: The sample has other DNA sequences that encode this CDR3 too. The chain links TRBV4-1 to TRBJ1-5; 9 bases align to TRBD1. With 5 bases clipped from V and 7 bases from J, the junction kept 6 bases outside the gene matches. The CDR3 is made up of 14 amino acids. Germline lookup yields CDR1 MGHRA and CDR2 YSYEKL. The CDR3 loop is CASSYGQGNQPQHF. CDR3 DNA sequence: TGCGCCAGCAGCTATGGACAGGGGAACCAGCCCCAGCATTTT.

This chain uses TRBV6-5 with TRBJ1-2; 8 bases match TRBD1. The trim removed 8 bases at V and 3 bases at J, leaving 8 bases unmatched. The CDR3 has 14 residues. Germline V lookup: CDR1 MNHEY, CDR2 SVGAGI. This chain's CDR3 is CASGQGTGDYGYTF. The CDR3, as DNA: TGTGCCAGCGGACAGGGAACCGGGGACTATGGCTACACCTTC.

The J gene is TRBJ2-5, the V gene TRBV7-2; TRBD1 is a possible D gene (5 bases). Looked up from germline, CDR1 is SGHTA and CDR2 is FQGNSA. This CDR3 has 13 amino acids. The V end lost 5 bases, the J end lost 4 bases, and 11 bases lay between the germline ends. CDR3 sequence: CASSQGVGETQYF. The CDR3 DNA reads as TGTGCCAGCAGCCAAGGGGTGGGAGAGACCCAGTACTTC.

This rearrangement joins TRBV2 to TRBJ1-2, with D maybe TRBD1 (5 bases). The CDR3 extends over 13 amino acids. Per germline, CDR1 SNHLY and CDR2 FYNNEI. V lost 4 bases and J lost 5, with 11 bases in between. For the CDR3, the DNA is TGTGCCAGCAGTGGGAACAGGATATATGGCTACACCTTC. The encoded protein is CASSGNRIYGYTF.

This chain connects TRBV13 to TRBJ2-7; TRBD1 matches 7 bases. V dropped 6 bases and J dropped 3; count of bases not matched to a gene: 11. Germline V gene lookup returns CDR1 PRHDT and CDR2 FYEKMQ (reference sequence). The CDR3 loop spans 15 amino acids. CDR3 nucleotides: TGTGCCAGCAGTTTAACAGGGGACAGCCGCTACGAGCAGTACTTC. It codes for CASSLTGDSRYEQYF. The full variable domain, rest sourced from reference TRBV13 and TRBJ2-7, is AAGVIQSPRHLIKEKRETATLKCYPIPRHDTVYWYQQGPGQDPQFLISFYEKMQSDKGSIPDRFSAQQFSDYHSELNMSSLELGDSALYFCASSLTGDSRYEQYFGPGTRLTVT.

The table lists this clone with a count of one. The CDR3, as DNA: TGTGCCAGCAGTGCCGGGACAGGGGATGGAAACACCATATATTTT. This sequence encodes CASSAGTGDGNTIYF. The chain carries TRBV25-1 and TRBJ1-3, with 10 bases fitting TRBD1. Unmatched junction bases numbered 3, after V lost 4 bases and J lost 3 bases. The germline V gene encodes CDR1 MGHDK and CDR2 SYGVNS. There are 15 residues in the CDR3. The whole variable domain, filled in from reference TRBV25-1 and TRBJ1-3, reads EADIYQTPRYLVIGTGKKITLECSQTMGHDKMYWYQQDPGMELHLIHYSYGVNSTEKGDLSSESTVSRIRTEHFPLTLESARPSHTSQYLCASSAGTGDGNTIYFGEGSWLTVV.

The V call is TRBV25-1, the J call TRBJ1-1; 8 nucleotides match TRBD1. Trimming removed 7 bases from V and 0 bases from J; junction bases left unmatched: 7. Germline V gene sequence: CDR1 MGHDK, CDR2 SYGVNS. This CDR3 is 15 amino acids long. The CDR3, as DNA: TGTGCCAGCACTCCCGGGACAGGATTGAACACTGAAGCTTTCTTT. Its translation is CASTPGTGLNTEAFF. Using reference TRBV25-1 and TRBJ1-1 for the parts outside the CDR3, the full variable domain is EADIYQTPRYLVIGTGKKITLECSQTMGHDKMYWYQQDPGMELHLIHYSYGVNSTEKGDLSSESTVSRIRTEHFPLTLESARPSHTSQYLCASTPGTGLNTEAFFGQGTRLTVV.

This clone appeared a few times. The rearrangement links TRBV3-1 (or the pseudogene TRBV3-2) to TRBJ2-7; D call uncertain. This CDR3 comprises 14 residues. Germline V gene sequence: CDR1 LGHDT, CDR2 YNNKEL (reference sequence). V was shortened by 0 bases and J by 2 bases, with 8 bases between the two germline ends. In DNA, the CDR3 is TGTGCCAGCAGCCAAGATGCGGTCACCTACGAGCAGTACTTC. It specifies CASSQDAVTYEQYF.

This chain links TRBV7-9 with TRBJ1-4; D is perhaps TRBD1 (6 bases). There are 13 residues in the CDR3. V was clipped by 5 bases and J by 5 bases, with 9 bases between them. Germline CDR1 is SEHNR and CDR2 is FQNEAQ (reference sequence). The CDR3 loop is CASSVTGNEKLFF. CDR3 in DNA: TGTGCCAGCAGCGTTACAGGGAATGAAAAACTGTTTTTT.

V gene TRBV6-2 or TRBV6-3 combines with J gene TRBJ1-6, with 9 bases fitting TRBD1. V lost 6 bases to trimming and J lost 6 bases; unmatched junction nucleotides: 12. Germline CDR1 reads MNHEY; CDR2 reads SVGEGT. The CDR3 runs 17 residues. CDR3 loop: CASSQPTDRGVNSPLHF. CDR3 in DNA: TGTGCCAGCAGCCAACCAACTGACAGGGGGGTTAATTCACCCCTCCACTTT.

The rearrangement links TRBV4-2 to TRBJ1-4; possibly TRBD1 for D (6 bases). The germline V gene encodes CDR1 LGHNA and CDR2 YNFKEQ. CDR3 length equals 14 residues. Trimming took off 2 bases at V and 3 bases at J, with 7 bases between the two ends. The CDR3 DNA sequence: TGTGCCAGCAGCCAAAGACAGGCTAATGAAAAACTGTTTTTT. Translated: CASSQRQANEKLFF.

V and J are TRBV27 and TRBJ2-3; TRBD2 might be the D (6 bases). The germline V gene has CDR1 MNHEY and CDR2 SMNVEV (reference sequence). Trimming took 5 bases from V and 0 from J, leaving 15 bases between them. The CDR3 totals 16 residues. CDR3 in DNA: TGTGCCAGCAGTGGGATCAGCGGGCTAAGCACAGATACGCAGTATTTT. This translates into CASSGISGLSTDTQYF.